This is a list of T cell receptor beta chains from one sample in a study of blood T cell repertoires in COVID-19. Method: immunoSEQ multiplex PCR; TCRdb's copy keeps in-frame clones and lacks some. The table has more than 100,000 clones, around 82% seen once; the top ten hold more than 1.3%. The sample was peripheral blood. Receptor source: a man in his 60s with acute or convalescent COVID-19. The CDR3 runs from the conserved cysteine through the conserved F or W. The D gene is left open where the match is weak. Clone size is shown for a subset of rows, as once, few, many or a class of expanded clone.

V gene	clone size	D gene	J gene	CDR3 length	CDR3 DNA	CDR3 protein
TRBV11-2	NA	TRBD2	TRBJ2-7	15	TGTGCCAGCAGCTTAGATGTAGCGGGGGGGCGGGAGCAGTACTTC	CASSLDVAGGREQYF
TRBV30	NA	NA	TRBJ1-1	13	TGTGCCTGGAGTGATAGAGGTGATACTGAAGCTTTCTTT	CAWSDRGDTEAFF
TRBV4-1	NA	TRBD2	TRBJ2-7	18	TGCGCCAGCAGCCAAGGTTCGGGACTAGCGGGGGGCACCTACGAGCAGTACTTC	CASSQGSGLAGGTYEQYF
TRBV6-5	NA	NA	TRBJ1-2	13	TGTGCCAGCAGTAAAAGGACGGGGTATGGCTACACCTTC	CASSKRTGYGYTF
TRBV7-8	NA	TRBD1	TRBJ1-5	17	TGTGCCAGCAGCTTGGGGCAGGGGGGTTATAGCAATCAGCCCCAGCATTTT	CASSLGQGGYSNQPQHF
TRBV4-1	NA	NA	TRBJ2-5	13	TGCGCCAGCAGCCAGCGGGACAGAGAGACCCAGTACTTC	CASSQRDRETQYF
TRBV11-2	NA	TRBD2	TRBJ2-1	15	TGTGCCAGCAGCTTAGATCCGGGAGGACAAACCCGGCAGTTCTTC	CASSLDPGGQTRQFF
TRBV5-1	NA	NA	TRBJ2-7	13	TGCGCCAGCAGCTTGACTGGAGCCTACGAGCAGTACTTC	CASSLTGAYEQYF
TRBV6-1	NA	TRBD1	TRBJ1-2	16	TGTGCCAGCAGTGAAGACAGGGGGCCCTTGTTCTATGGCTACACCTTC	CASSEDRGPLFYGYTF
TRBV30	NA	TRBD1	TRBJ1-1	13	TGTGCCTTTCAGGGGGCCTTGAACACTGAAGCTTTCTTT	CAFQGALNTEAFF
TRBV19	NA	TRBD1	TRBJ2-2	16	TGTGCCAGTAGTATAGCCGGGACAGCGAACACCGGGGAGCTGTTTTTT	CASSIAGTANTGELFF
TRBV11-2	NA	NA	TRBJ2-7	14	TGTGCCAGCAGCTTAGCATTCATAGCCTACGAGCAGTACTTC	CASSLAFIAYEQYF
TRBV18	NA	NA	TRBJ2-2	14	TGTGCCAGCTCACCACTAGAACTCACCGGGGAGCTGTTTTTT	CASSPLELTGELFF
TRBV5-4	NA	TRBD2	TRBJ2-7	16	TGTGCCAGCAGCTGTCCGGGACTAGCGGGCTCCTACGAGCAGTACTTC	CASSCPGLAGSYEQYF
TRBV2	NA	NA	TRBJ2-2	14	TGTGCCAGCAGTGAGGAGGGACGGACCGGGGAGCTGTTTTTT	CASSEEGRTGELFF
TRBV6-5	NA	TRBD2	TRBJ2-1	14	TGTGCCAGCAGATCTAGCGGGCAAAACAATGAGCAGTTCTTC	CASRSSGQNNEQFF
TRBV9	NA	NA	TRBJ1-5	13	TGTGCCAGCAGCCCGGGGAACAATCAGCCCCAGCATTTT	CASSPGNNQPQHF
TRBV7-7	NA	TRBD1	TRBJ2-2	13	TGTGCCAGCAGCTCGGACAGGGGGCGCCCCCTGTTTTTT	CASSSDRGRPLFF
TRBV19	NA	TRBD1	TRBJ1-6	13	TGTGCCAGTAGTACAGGGGGTTGGTCACCCCTCCACTTT	CASSTGGWSPLHF
TRBV27	NA	TRBD2	TRBJ2-7	15	TGTGCCAGCAGGATTTCGGGGGGGGGCATCTACGAGCAGTACTTC	CASRISGGGIYEQYF
TRBV12-3/TRBV12-4	NA	NA	TRBJ1-3	13	TGTGCCAGCAGGCCCCTCGGGGGAAACACCATATATTTT	CASRPLGGNTIYF
TRBV5-6	once	NA	TRBJ1-5	14	TGTGCCAGCAGCTTATTGAGGGCCAATCAGCCCCAGCATTTT	CASSLLRANQPQHF
TRBV10-3	NA	NA	TRBJ2-3	16	TGTGCCATCAGTGAGTCAACAACAGTATCCACAGATACGCAGTATTTT	CAISESTTVSTDTQYF
TRBV6-1	NA	NA	TRBJ2-6	18	TGTGCCAGCAGTGAAGTGGTGCAGGGGAGCTCTGGGGCCAACGTCCTGACTTTC	CASSEVVQGSSGANVLTF